The text below deals with one T cell receptor beta chain. Its specificity is not known. The CDR3 spans 17 residues. Germline V CDR1 and CDR2: SEHNR, FQNEAQ (reference sequence). The TRB cDNA libraries were prepared by 5' RACE with UMI labels. TCRdb re-called the 5' RACE reads; one entry per CDR3 protein, DNA not given. Across around 160,000 distinct CDR3 sequences, the top ten clones capture around 0.28% of the sample. These data are taken from a study of CXCR3-negative and CXCR3-positive naive CD8 T cells. Points from the study as a whole: CXCR3-negative naive cells had less hydrophobic TRB CDR3s than did CXCR3-positive naive cells.

The specimen sequenced was naive CXCR3+ CD8+ T cells from blood. Subset denoted: CD45RO-CCR7+CD27+CD95- naive CD8+ T cells expressing CXCR3 (TNR3+). The chain couples TRBV7-9 to TRBJ2-5; there is no DNA to check the TCRdb D call of TRBD1. The receptor's source is a human donor in good health. Some clones in this sample may be carry-over from other donors' samples. The CDR3 region is CASSLALVQGGAETQYF. Combining the CDR3 with reference TRBV7-9 and TRBJ2-5 gives the whole variable domain DTGVSQNPRHKITKRGQNVTFRCDPISEHNRLYWYRQTLGQGPEFLTYFQNEAQLEKSRLLSDRFSAERPKGSFSTLEIQRTEQGDSAMYLCASSLALVQGGAETQYFGPGTRLLVL.